Shown below are 29 T cell receptor beta chains from a single sample sequenced in a study of human T cells and chemical hapten exposure. As to time point: pre-sensitization, week 0. Treatment of the sample: therapeutic diphenylcyclopropenone sensitization with weekly scalp DPC. TCRdb re-derived calls from the RACE reads in MiXCR, one entry per CDR3 protein. Of 250,000 or so distinct CDR3 sequences in the sample, almost 8% were seen once. The sample here was whole blood, taken in connection with sensitization to the hapten diphenylcyclopropenone (DPC). These receptors all stem from a man between 18 and 35 years old with alopecia areata. Some clones in this sample may be carry-over from other donors' samples.

The J gene is TRBJ2-2, the V gene TRBV9; a possible D gene is TRBD2 (6 bases). This CDR3 is 14 amino acids long. Per germline, CDR1 SGDLS and CDR2 YYNGEE. V was pared by 0 bases and J by 6 bases, with 9 bases between. CDR3 amino acids: CASSVEGEAGELFF. The CDR3 DNA reads TGTGCCAGCAGCGTAGAAGGGGAGGCCGGGGAGCTGTTTTTT.

This clonotype was seen repeatedly, ten times or more. The chain uses TRBV28 and TRBJ1-4, with TRBD1 matching 8 bases. V gave up 6 bases and J gave up 4 bases; unmatched junction bases: 4. The CDR3 consists of 14 residues. Germline V gives CDR1 MDHEN, CDR2 SYDVKM. The CDR3 reads CASRWDRHNEKLFF. The DNA of the CDR3 is TGTGCCAGCAGATGGGACAGGCATAATGAAAAACTGTTTTTT.

In its sample, this clonotype was seen a few times. The V call is TRBV11-2, the J call TRBJ2-1, with 9 bases identical to TRBD2. With V trimmed by 3 bases and J by 10 bases, 13 bases remained unmatched. The CDR3 covers 16 residues. CDR1 SGHAT and CDR2 FQNNGV come from the germline V gene. The CDR3: CASSFSAGLAITEQFF. The CDR3 DNA follows: TGTGCCAGCAGCTTTTCGGCGGGACTAGCTATCACCGAGCAGTTCTTC. Variable domain in full (rest from reference TRBV11-2 and TRBJ2-1): EAGVAQSPRYKIIEKRQSVAFWCNPISGHATLYWYQQILGQGPKLLIQFQNNGVVDDSQLPKDRFSAERLKGVDSTLKIQPAKLEDSAVYLCASSFSAGLAITEQFFGPGTRLTVL.

This clonotype was seen more than once but under ten times. The chain joins TRBV11-1 to TRBJ1-2; 8 positions agree with TRBD1. CDR3 size: 15 residues. Germline V gene sequence: CDR1 SGHAT, CDR2 FQDESV (reference sequence). Trimming removed 3 bases from V and 0 bases from J; junction bases left unmatched: 3. This CDR3 reads CASSFATGANYGYTF. In DNA form, the CDR3 reads TGTGCCAGCAGCTTCGCGACAGGGGCTAACTATGGCTACACCTTC.

As DNA, the CDR3 is TGTGCCAGCAGTTGGCTAGCGGGGGGGAGCTCCTACGAGCAGTACTTC. Protein product: CASSWLAGGSSYEQYF. This chain connects TRBV6-2 or TRBV6-3 to TRBJ2-7; TRBD2 matches 12 bases. This CDR3 is built from 16 residues. Germline loops: CDR1 MNHEY, CDR2 SVGEGT. V lost 4 bases and J lost 0; bases outside the gene matches: 4.

There are a few counts of this clonotype. This chain uses TRBV10-1 with TRBJ1-1; D ambiguous. Germline CDR1 and CDR2: WNHNN and SYGVQD (reference sequence). The CDR3 has 13 residues. V lost 6 bases and J 3 bases, leaving 11 bases between the germline ends. CDR3 sequence reads: CASRETSDTEAFF. The DNA of the CDR3 is TGCGCCAGCAGGGAAACATCGGACACTGAAGCTTTCTTT.

At least ten counts were recorded for this clonotype. The V call is TRBV20-1, the J call TRBJ2-7; D is unclear. CDR1 DFQATT and CDR2 SNEGSKA come from the germline V gene (reference sequence). Trimming took off 0 bases at V and 1 base at J, with 10 bases between the two ends. CDR3 length: 14 amino acids. DNA for the CDR3: TGCAGTGCTAGAGATTGGCGCGGTTCCTACGAGCAGTACTTC. It specifies CSARDWRGSYEQYF.

The chain links TRBV27 to TRBJ1-1; unclear D gene. The ends were cut back, 2 bases at V and 3 bases at J, with 7 bases in the middle. The CDR3 runs to 13 residues. Germline V gene data show CDR1 as MNHEY and CDR2 as SMNVEV (reference sequence). Here the CDR3 DNA reads TGTGCCAGCAGTTTAGGGGTTGACACTGAAGCTTTCTTT. This codes for CASSLGVDTEAFF.

This clonotype has ten or more counts. The J gene is TRBJ1-1, the V gene TRBV5-1; D is unresolved. CDR3 length: 13 amino acids. Trimming took 0 bases from V and 3 from J, leaving 6 bases between them. CDR1 is SGHRS and CDR2 is YFSETQ in the germline V gene. The CDR3 region is CASSLVADTEAFF. CDR3 nucleotides: TGCGCCAGCAGCTTGGTGGCAGACACTGAAGCTTTCTTT. Full variable domain (outside the CDR3, taken from reference TRBV5-1 and TRBJ1-1): KAGVTQTPRYLIKTRGQQVTLSCSPISGHRSVSWYQQTPGQGLQFLFEYFSETQRNKGNFPGRFSGRQFSNSRSEMNVSTLELGDSALYLCASSLVADTEAFFGQGTRLTVV.

Only a few counts were recorded for this clonotype. The V and J genes are TRBV10-3 and TRBJ1-1; D not certain. CDR3 length: 14 amino acids. Germline assignment: CDR1 ENHRY and CDR2 SYGVKD. The germline V and J ends were trimmed by 0 bases and 5 bases, with 10 bases remaining between them. The CDR3, as DNA: TGTGCCATCAGTGAGTCTAAAGCGGTAACTGAAGCTTTCTTT. It translates to CAISESKAVTEAFF.

The V gene is TRBV29-1, the J gene TRBJ1-2; D is unclear. V was clipped by 6 bases and J by 3 bases, with 14 bases between them. This CDR3 spans 13 amino acids. Germline CDR1 is SQVTM and CDR2 is ANQGSEA. The CDR3 sequence: CSVDFGEDYGYTF. The CDR3 DNA reads as TGCAGCGTCGACTTTGGGGAGGACTATGGCTACACCTTC.

The chain uses TRBV27 and TRBJ2-1; the match to TRBD1 covers 7 bases. The CDR3 consists of 14 residues. Germline V lookup: CDR1 MNHEY, CDR2 SMNVEV (reference sequence). Trimming removed 6 bases from V and 7 bases from J; junction bases left unmatched: 9. CDR3 in amino acids: CASSPQGVYNEQFF. The CDR3 DNA sequence: TGTGCCAGCAGCCCGCAGGGGGTCTATAATGAGCAGTTCTTC.

This clonotype was counted only a few times. The V call is TRBV18, the J call TRBJ1-1; D ambiguous. Germline V gene sequence: CDR1 KGHSH, CDR2 LQKENI. Trimming removed 3 bases at V and 3 bases at J, with 5 bases between. The CDR3 length is 12 residues. The CDR3 here is CASSPSHTEAFF. The CDR3 nucleotides are TGTGCCAGCTCACCCTCGCACACTGAAGCTTTCTTT.

This clonotype was detected only a few times. The genes are TRBV6-1 and TRBJ2-5; no firm D call. The V gene's germline CDR1 is MNHNS and CDR2 SASEGT. This CDR3 is 11 amino acids long. The V gene lost 4 bases and the J gene lost 5 bases, with 5 bases spanning the gap. The DNA of the CDR3 is TGTGCCAGCAGTGCCGTGGAGACCCAGTACTTC. Amino acid sequence: CASSAVETQYF.

This clonotype was seen only a few times. The chain uses TRBV3-1 and TRBJ1-6; D uncertain. The CDR3 totals 14 residues. The V gene lost 4 bases and the J gene lost 6 bases, with 10 bases spanning the gap. The germline V gene encodes CDR1 LGHDT and CDR2 YNNKEL (reference sequence). DNA for the CDR3: TGTGCCAGCAGCCCCTATGGGGTTAATTCACCCCTCCACTTT. Protein product: CASSPYGVNSPLHF.

The rearrangement links TRBV15 to TRBJ2-3, with a weak D call TRBD1 (6 bases). CDR1 is LNHNV, CDR2 YYDKDF, per germline (reference sequence). The CDR3 is 16 amino acids. Trimming shortened V by 5 bases and J by 4 bases, and 19 bases separated the two germline ends. Here the CDR3 DNA reads TGTGCCACCAGCCCCTCTTCCAGGGGTCTATCAGATACGCAGTATTTT. This sequence encodes CATSPSSRGLSDTQYF.

This clonotype was observed a handful of times. This chain links TRBV10-3 with TRBJ2-7; TRBD2 matches 10 bases. J was trimmed by 2 bases and V by 4 bases; bases with no gene match: 2. The CDR3 loop spans 14 amino acids. CDR1 is ENHRY and CDR2 is SYGVKD in the germline V gene. CDR3 bases: TGTGCCATCAGTGGGACTAGCGGAACCTACGAGCAGTACGTC. Encoded protein: CAISGTSGTYEQYV.

This clonotype was picked up a small number of times. The chain joins TRBV7-9 to TRBJ1-6, with D hard to call. Germline V gene sequence: CDR1 SEHNR, CDR2 FQNEAQ (reference sequence). V was trimmed by 4 bases and J by 12 bases, leaving 19 bases between them. The CDR3 has 15 residues. CDR3 loop: CASSSSARPRGPLHF. In DNA form, the CDR3 reads TGTGCCAGCAGCTCCTCGGCGCGCCCTCGAGGACCCCTCCACTTT.

This clonotype has a count of ten or more. In nucleotides, the CDR3 is TGTGCCAGCAGCCAAGACCCATCGAACACTGAAGCTTTCTTT. Its protein is CASSQDPSNTEAFF. The genes are TRBV3-1 and TRBJ1-1; D call uncertain. CDR3 length: 14 residues. The germline gives CDR1 LGHDT, CDR2 YNNKEL (reference sequence). V was cut by 0 bases and J by 1 base, with 6 bases left in between.

The chain has TRBV7-2 and TRBJ1-1; D is perhaps TRBD1 (5 bases). Germline CDR1 is SGHTA and CDR2 is FQGNSA. V was pared by 3 bases and J by 1 base, with 12 bases between. The CDR3 spans 15 residues. Here the CDR3 reads CASSLPGTPNTEAFF. In DNA form, the CDR3 reads TGTGCCAGCAGCTTGCCGGGGACCCCGAACACTGAAGCTTTCTTT.

Many counts were recorded for this clonotype. This chain's CDR3 is CSVVGTGGPDTEAFF. CDR3 DNA: TGCAGCGTTGTAGGGACAGGGGGCCCGGACACTGAAGCTTTCTTT. The chain is built from TRBV29-1 and TRBJ1-1; 12 bases fit TRBD1. The germline gives CDR1 SQVTM, CDR2 ANQGSEA. Trimming cost V 4 bases and J 3 bases; bases outside gene matches: 6. The CDR3 covers 15 residues.

This chain joins TRBV18 and TRBJ2-6; D uncertain. The CDR3 spans 19 residues. Germline CDR1 and CDR2: KGHSH and LQKENI. Trimming removed 1 base at V and 1 base at J, with 17 bases between. CDR3 DNA: TGTGCCAGCTCACCACGAAACATTTGGCAGTTTTCTGGGGCCAACGTCCTGACTTTC. Protein sequence: CASSPRNIWQFSGANVLTF.

The CDR3 bases are TGTGCCAGCAGCCAAGATTCGACTAGCCACGAGCAGTACTTC. As protein: CASSQDSTSHEQYF. The chain combines TRBV3-1 with TRBJ2-7; TRBD2 aligns across 7 bases. The J segment lost 5 bases and the V segment lost 0 bases, leaving 4 bases of the junction unmatched. The CDR3 has 14 residues. From germline, CDR1 is LGHDT and CDR2 YNNKEL (reference sequence).

This clonotype was seen ten or more times. The chain is built from TRBV12-3 or TRBV12-4 and TRBJ2-7; the D gene could be TRBD1 or TRBD2 (6 bases each). Trimming stripped 5 bases from V and 0 bases from J, with 14 bases between. There are 15 residues in the CDR3. The CDR3 is CASSNGGGSSYEQYF. CDR3 nucleotides: TGTGCCAGCAGTAACGGGGGCGGCAGCTCCTACGAGCAGTACTTC.

In this sample, this clonotype turned up a few times. This chain joins TRBV4-3 and TRBJ2-5; 7 bases fit TRBD1. There are 16 residues in the CDR3. Looked up from germline, CDR1 is LGHNA and CDR2 is YSLEER. J was trimmed by 4 bases and V by 0 bases; bases with no gene match: 8. CDR3 nucleotides: TGCGCCAGCAGCCAAGATTACAGGGGACGGAGAGAGACCCAGTACTTC. It translates to CASSQDYRGRRETQYF.

This clonotype was seen more than once but under ten times. V usage is TRBV6-5 and J usage is TRBJ1-5; no definite D call. CDR3 length: 15 amino acids. V was shortened by 4 bases and J by 2 bases, with 12 bases between the two germline ends. Germline V gives CDR1 MNHEY, CDR2 SVGAGI. The DNA of the CDR3 is TGTGCCAGCAGTTCCCCGACACCCGGCAATCAGCCCCAGCATTTT. Its translation: CASSSPTPGNQPQHF.

This clonotype was recorded many times. The chain recombines TRBV2 with TRBJ1-2, with TRBD1 matching over 8 bases. Germline V gene data show CDR1 as SNHLY and CDR2 as FYNNEI. There are 15 residues in the CDR3. V lost 8 bases, J lost 7 bases, and 15 bases stayed unmatched. The DNA of the CDR3 is TGTGCCAGCCACTGGGCAGGGGGCGGTTATTCTGGCTACACCTTC. The encoded protein is CASHWAGGGYSGYTF.

This clonotype has just a few counts. The chain recombines TRBV20-1 with TRBJ2-1; TRBD1 or TRBD2 may be the D gene (7 bases each). CDR3 size: 13 residues. The germline gives CDR1 DFQATT, CDR2 SNEGSKA (reference sequence). The CDR3 nucleotides read TGCAGCGCAGGGGGGGCTTCCTACAATGAGCAGTTCTTC. It yields the protein CSAGGASYNEQFF.

This clonotype was seen ten or more times. The chain links TRBV29-1 to TRBJ2-7, with 7 positions matching TRBD1. V lost 4 bases to trimming and J lost 1 base; unmatched junction nucleotides: 10. In germline, CDR1 is SQVTM, CDR2 ANQGSEA. This CDR3 has 15 residues. The CDR3 protein is CSVGQGVERSYEQYF. DNA of the CDR3: TGCAGCGTTGGTCAGGGGGTCGAGCGATCCTACGAGCAGTACTTC.